Listed below are T cell receptor beta chains from one sample, sequenced in a study of cytomegalovirus exposure and HLA in healthy donors. Some clones are missing from TCRdb's copy, which holds only in-frame ones; the method was immunoSEQ multiplex PCR. The table counts under 200,000 clones; about 6% lies in the top ten. The sequencing input was PBMCs. These TCRs come from a man aged 25-45 years in good health and CMV-seronegative. CDR3s include the opening cysteine and the closing phenylalanine or tryptophan. A D gene is named only where the DNA matches it firmly.

>TRBJ2-2|TRBV7-3|.
CASSPGLYTGELFF
TGTGCCAGCAGCCCGGGACTGTACACCGGGGAGCTGTTTTTT
>TRBJ1-1|TRBV9|TRBD1
CASSGSDRGLGAFF
TGTGCCAGCAGCGGAAGCGACAGGGGGCTGGGAGCTTTCTTT
>TRBJ1-6|TRBV7-9|TRBD1
CASKRGTVYNSPLHF
TGTGCCAGCAAGCGCGGGACAGTCTATAATTCACCCCTCCACTTT
>TRBJ1-2|TRBV10-3|TRBD1
CAISGSGQNYGYTF
TGTGCCATCAGTGGATCGGGACAGAACTATGGCTACACCTTC
>TRBJ1-6|TRBV6-5|TRBD1
CASSRGQYSPLHF
TGTGCCAGCAGTAGGGGACAGTATTCACCCCTCCACTTT
>TRBJ2-3|TRBV5-1|TRBD2
CASSLASGGSSSTDTQYF
TGCGCCAGCAGCTTGGCTAGCGGGGGCTCTTCTAGCACAGATACGCAGTATTTT
>TRBJ1-5|TRBV19|.
CASSILIEKNPGEGQPQHF
TGTGCCAGTAGTATTTTGATAGAGAAAAACCCCGGGGAGGGTCAGCCCCAGCATTTT
>TRBJ2-5|TRBV14|TRBD2
CASSMTSGGQETQYF
TGTGCCAGCAGTATGACTAGCGGGGGCCAAGAGACCCAGTACTTC
>TRBJ2-3|TRBV4-3|.
CASSQDPQGPTSTDTQYF
TGCGCCAGCAGCCAAGATCCCCAGGGGCCGACTAGCACAGATACGCAGTATTTT
>TRBJ1-2|TRBV7-8|TRBD1
CASSPRGQGNYGYTF
TGTGCCAGCAGCCCGAGGGGGCAGGGTAACTATGGCTACACCTTC
>TRBJ2-1|TRBV7-9|TRBD2
CASEGGGAVYNEQFF
TGTGCCAGCGAGGGCGGGGGGGCTGTCTACAATGAGCAGTTCTTC
>TRBJ1-4|TRBV28|TRBD1
CAGRTGGNEKLFF
TGTGCCGGAAGGACAGGCGGAAATGAAAAACTGTTTTTT
>TRBJ2-2|TRBV10-1|.
CASSEFNRDTGELFF
TGCGCCAGCAGTGAATTTAACAGGGACACCGGGGAGCTGTTTTTT
>TRBJ2-2|TRBV29-1|TRBD1
CSVADRGRPGELFF
TGCAGCGTTGCTGACAGGGGGCGACCCGGGGAGCTGTTTTTT
>TRBJ2-7|TRBV15|TRBD1
CATSRDSQGGYEQYF
TGTGCCACCAGCAGAGATTCACAGGGGGGCTACGAGCAGTACTTC
>TRBJ2-3|TRBV2|TRBD2
CASRPLAGDTDTQYF
TGTGCCAGCAGGCCGCTAGCGGGGGACACAGATACGCAGTATTTT
>TRBJ2-2|TRBV25-1|.
CASTPQGATTGELFF
TGTGCCAGCACCCCACAGGGTGCGACCACCGGGGAGCTGTTTTTT
>TRBJ1-5|TRBV28|.
CASSLAGDRRNQPQHF
TGTGCCAGCAGTTTGGCAGGGGATAGGCGCAATCAGCCCCAGCATTTT
>TRBJ1-3|TRBV9|TRBD1
CASSDGTGFGNTIYF
TGTGCCAGCAGCGATGGGACAGGGTTCGGAAACACCATATATTTT
>TRBJ1-2|TRBV15|.
CATSRDRGHLTIYGYTF
TGTGCCACCAGCAGAGATAGGGGACATCTTACGATCTATGGCTACACCTTC
>TRBJ2-3|TRBV10-3|.
CAISALGKSTDTQYF
TGTGCCATCTCCGCACTCGGGAAAAGCACAGATACGCAGTATTTT
>TRBJ2-1|TRBV10-1|.
CASSGQHQNEQFF
TGCGCCAGCAGCGGACAGCACCAAAATGAGCAGTTCTTC
>TRBJ1-1|TRBV4-2|.
CASSQGNRFQAEAFF
TGTGCCAGCAGCCAAGGCAACAGGTTTCAGGCTGAAGCTTTCTTT
>TRBJ2-1|TRBV19|.
CASSIGPGQGQFF
TGTGCCAGTAGTATTGGGCCAGGGCAGGGGCAGTTCTTC
>TRBJ1-4|TRBV2|TRBD1
CASSDRGLGNEKLFF
TGTGCCAGCTCAGACAGGGGACTCGGTAATGAAAAACTGTTTTTT
>TRBJ2-2|TRBV6-1|TRBD1
CASSLQTGGAGELFF
TGTGCCAGCAGTCTCCAGACAGGGGGTGCCGGGGAGCTGTTTTTT
>TRBJ1-4|TRBV7-2|.
CASASKQSEKLFF
TGTGCCAGCGCCTCTAAGCAAAGCGAAAAACTGTTTTTT
>TRBJ1-4|TRBV27|TRBD1
CASSLTGDEKLFF
TGTGCCAGCAGTTTAACAGGGGATGAAAAACTGTTTTTT
>TRBJ1-6|TRBV6-6|.
CASSPGGHSPLHF
TGTGCCAGCAGCCCCGGGGGGCATTCACCCCTCCACTTT
>TRBJ2-7|TRBV5-1|TRBD1
CASSTRQGSYEQYF
TGCGCCAGCAGCACAAGACAGGGTTCCTACGAGCAGTACTTC
>TRBJ1-3|TRBV2|.
CASSEDGVSGNTIYF
TGTGCCAGCAGTGAAGACGGGGTCTCTGGAAACACCATATATTTT
>TRBJ2-3|TRBV2|TRBD2
CASSALAGVDTQYF
TGTGCCAGCAGTGCGCTAGCGGGAGTGGATACGCAGTATTTT
>TRBJ1-1|TRBV5-1|.
CASSPFRRNTEAFF
TGCGCCAGCAGCCCCTTTAGAAGGAACACTGAAGCTTTCTTT
>TRBJ1-2|TRBV27|.
CASSSTAGRGIYGYTF
TGTGCCAGCAGTTCTACGGCCGGGAGGGGAATATATGGCTACACCTTC
>TRBJ2-3|TRBV9|TRBD2
CASSQRSTSGGTDTQYF
TGTGCCAGCAGTCAACGATCGACTAGCGGGGGCACAGATACGCAGTATTTT
>TRBJ1-3|TRBV28|TRBD1
CASSLSRPGQGAGNTIYF
TGTGCCAGCAGTTTATCCCGCCCGGGACAGGGGGCTGGAAACACCATATATTTT
>TRBJ1-5|TRBV10-3|.
CAINMDINQPQHF
TGTGCCATCAACATGGACATCAATCAGCCCCAGCATTTT
>TRBJ2-7|TRBV10-1|TRBD1
CASSDNRGFNEQYF
TGCGCCAGCAGTGATAACAGGGGGTTCAACGAGCAGTACTTC
>TRBJ1-2|TRBV12-5|TRBD1
CASGSDPDRIHGYTF
TGTGCTAGTGGCTCAGACCCGGACAGGATTCACGGCTACACCTTC
>TRBJ1-3|TRBV12-5|.
CASGTPPNTIYF
TGTGCTAGTGGCACTCCGCCCAACACCATATATTTT
>TRBJ2-1|TRBV7-2|.
CATAPGRGPNEQFF
TGTGCCACTGCCCCGGGGCGGGGGCCGAATGAGCAGTTCTTC
>TRBJ1-1|TRBV19|TRBD1
CASTFTGGTEAFF
TGTGCCAGCACCTTTACAGGGGGAACTGAAGCTTTCTTT